This paragraph reports one T cell receptor beta chain. What it binds is unknown. Methods used by the authors: ImmunoSEQ supplied junction-only sequences lacking quality scores, so filtering was different. Assay: immunoSEQ multiplex PCR; the TCRdb copy retains only in-frame clones and omits some. V, J and clone size were drawn from that table, and D and trimming were deduced from the DNA. The top ten hold about 0.41% of the sample, which has about 2.3 million clones, 85% to 95% seen once. These data come from a study of shared clonotypes between healthy human individuals. Overall study context: The study used three CD4 naive, three CD4 memory, two CD8 naive and one CD8 memory plate per donor. Findings and limits, study-wide: An anticipated effect of sequencing depth on clonotype sharing among donors was recognized. Non-shared clonotypes were found to have lower generation probabilities than the clonotypes that were shared by all four of the sorted-subset donors.

Trimming shortened V by 11 bases and J by 0 bases, and 14 bases separated the two germline ends. Germline V lookup: CDR1 MNHEY, CDR2 SVGAGI. The CDR3 has 13 residues. This clonotype was sampled from a young man in good health. Some clones in this sample may be carry-over from other donors' samples. This rearrangement joins TRBV6-5 to TRBJ2-7; TRBD2 is a possible D gene (6 bases). The material sequenced was naive CD4+ T cells from PBMCs. Specified subset: CD45RA+ positively selected. Here the CDR3 reads CAAAGLGSYEQYF. CDR3 coding DNA: TGTGCCGCTGCGGGGCTGGGCTCCTACGAGCAGTACTTC.